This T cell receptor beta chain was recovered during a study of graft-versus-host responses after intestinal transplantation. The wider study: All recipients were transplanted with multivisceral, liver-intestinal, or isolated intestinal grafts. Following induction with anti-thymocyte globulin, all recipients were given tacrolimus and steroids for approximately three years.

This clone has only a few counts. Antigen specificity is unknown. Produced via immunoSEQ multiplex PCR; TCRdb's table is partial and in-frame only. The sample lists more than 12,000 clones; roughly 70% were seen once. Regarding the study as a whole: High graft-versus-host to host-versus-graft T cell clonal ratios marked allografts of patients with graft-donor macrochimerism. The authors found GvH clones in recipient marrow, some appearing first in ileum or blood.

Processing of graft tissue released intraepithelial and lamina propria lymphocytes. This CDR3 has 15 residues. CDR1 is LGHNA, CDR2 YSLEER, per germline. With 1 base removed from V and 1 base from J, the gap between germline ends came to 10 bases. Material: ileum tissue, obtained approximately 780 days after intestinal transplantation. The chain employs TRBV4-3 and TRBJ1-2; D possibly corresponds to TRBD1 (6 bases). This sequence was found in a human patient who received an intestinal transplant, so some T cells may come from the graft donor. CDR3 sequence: CASSQGQQGNYGYTF. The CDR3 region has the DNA TGCGCCAGCAGCCAAGGTCAACAGGGTAACTATGGCTACACCTTC.